This T cell receptor (beta chain) originates from a study of cytomegalovirus exposure and HLA in healthy donors. As for the study in general: Most genotyped donors, around 86% of 300 to 400, had Caucasian-associated genetic ancestry.

Trimming left V 0 bases short and J 0 bases short, with 21 bases between. The length of the CDR3 is 20 residues. Per the germline V gene, CDR1 is SGHVT and CDR2 is SQSDAQ. The PCR made use of 60 Vbeta and 13 Jbeta primers. Profiled with immunoSEQ multiplex PCR; TCRdb holds only in-frame clones, not every one. The sample lists hundreds of thousands of clones; approximately 85% were seen once. The sequence came from a girl aged 2 to 9 in good health and CMV-seronegative. Sample: PBMCs. This sequence joins TRBV7-4 and TRBJ1-3; D possibly corresponds to TRBD1 (5 bases). CDR3 coding DNA: TGTGCCAGCAGCTTAGCGCTAAGTTTGGGGCAGGAAAACTCTGGAAACACCATATATTTT. Translation gives CASSLALSLGQENSGNTIYF.